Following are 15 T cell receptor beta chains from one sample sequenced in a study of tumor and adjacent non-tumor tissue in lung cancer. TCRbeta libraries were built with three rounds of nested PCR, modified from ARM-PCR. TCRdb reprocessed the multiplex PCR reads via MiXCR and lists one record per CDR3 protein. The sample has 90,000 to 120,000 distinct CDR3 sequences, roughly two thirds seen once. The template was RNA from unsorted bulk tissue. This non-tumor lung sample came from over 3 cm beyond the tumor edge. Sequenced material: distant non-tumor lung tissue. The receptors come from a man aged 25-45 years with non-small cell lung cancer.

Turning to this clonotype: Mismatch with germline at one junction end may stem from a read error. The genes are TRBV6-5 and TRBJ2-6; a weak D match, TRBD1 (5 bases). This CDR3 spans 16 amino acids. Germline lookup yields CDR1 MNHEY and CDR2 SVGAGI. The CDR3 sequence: CASSYDSNSGANVLIF. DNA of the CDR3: TGTGCCAGCAGTTACGACAGCAACTCTGGGGCCAACGTCCTGATTTTC.

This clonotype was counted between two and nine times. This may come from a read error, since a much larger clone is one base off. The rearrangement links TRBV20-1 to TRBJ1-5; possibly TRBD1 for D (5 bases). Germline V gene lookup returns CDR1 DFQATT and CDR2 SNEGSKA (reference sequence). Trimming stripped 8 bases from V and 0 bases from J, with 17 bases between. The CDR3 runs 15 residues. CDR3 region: CSTDPDRHSNQPQHF. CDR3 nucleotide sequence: TGCAGTACCGACCCCGACAGACATAGCAATCAGCCCCAGCATTTT.

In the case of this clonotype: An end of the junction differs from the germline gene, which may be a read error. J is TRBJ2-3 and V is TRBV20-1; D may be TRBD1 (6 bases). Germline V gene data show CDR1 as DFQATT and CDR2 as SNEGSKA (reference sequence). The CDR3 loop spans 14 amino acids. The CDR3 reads CSATETWDTDTQYF. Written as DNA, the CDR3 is TGCAGTGCTACAGAGACATGGGACACAGACACGCAGTATTTT.

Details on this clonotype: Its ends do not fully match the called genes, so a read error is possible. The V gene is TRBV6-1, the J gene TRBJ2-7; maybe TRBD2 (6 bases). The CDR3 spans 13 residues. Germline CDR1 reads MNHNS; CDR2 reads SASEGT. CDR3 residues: CVSSRERVGEQYF. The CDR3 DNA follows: TGTGTCAGCAGCCGGGAGAGGGTGGGAGAGCAGTACTTC.

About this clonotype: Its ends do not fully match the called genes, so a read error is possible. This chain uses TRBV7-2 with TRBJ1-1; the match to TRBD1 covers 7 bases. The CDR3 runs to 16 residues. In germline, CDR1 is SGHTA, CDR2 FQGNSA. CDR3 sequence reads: CASSSYGTARNTGAFF. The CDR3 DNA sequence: TGTGCCAGCAGCTCCTACGGGACAGCTAGAAACACTGGAGCTTTCTTT.

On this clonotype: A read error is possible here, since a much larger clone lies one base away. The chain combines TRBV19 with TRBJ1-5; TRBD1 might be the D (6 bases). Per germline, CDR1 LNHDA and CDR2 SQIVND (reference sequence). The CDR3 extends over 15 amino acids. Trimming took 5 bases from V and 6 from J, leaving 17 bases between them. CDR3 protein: CASSGIGQCGQPQHF. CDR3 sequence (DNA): TGTGCCAGTAGTGGAATTGGACAGTGTGGTCAGCCCCAGCATTTT.

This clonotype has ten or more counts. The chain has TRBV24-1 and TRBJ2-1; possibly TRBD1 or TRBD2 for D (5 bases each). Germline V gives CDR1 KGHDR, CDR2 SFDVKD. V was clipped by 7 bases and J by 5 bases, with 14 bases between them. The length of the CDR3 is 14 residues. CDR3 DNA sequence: TGTGCCACCAGAAGCGGCCTGGGGGACAATGAGCAGTTCTTC. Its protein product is CATRSGLGDNEQFF.

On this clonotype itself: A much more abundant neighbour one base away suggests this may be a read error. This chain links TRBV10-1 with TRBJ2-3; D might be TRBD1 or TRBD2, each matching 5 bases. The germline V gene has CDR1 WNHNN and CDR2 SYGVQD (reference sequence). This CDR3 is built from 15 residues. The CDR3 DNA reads TGCGCCAGCAGTGACGGGACCAGCACCACAGATAAGCAGTATTTT. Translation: CASSDGTSTTDKQYF.

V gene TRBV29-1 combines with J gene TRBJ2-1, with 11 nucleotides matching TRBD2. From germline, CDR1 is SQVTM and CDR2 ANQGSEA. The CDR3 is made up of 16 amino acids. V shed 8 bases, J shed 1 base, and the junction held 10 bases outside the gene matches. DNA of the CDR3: TGCAGCATCCTAAGACTAGCGGGGTTGTCCTACAATGAGCAGTTCTTC. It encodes CSILRLAGLSYNEQFF.

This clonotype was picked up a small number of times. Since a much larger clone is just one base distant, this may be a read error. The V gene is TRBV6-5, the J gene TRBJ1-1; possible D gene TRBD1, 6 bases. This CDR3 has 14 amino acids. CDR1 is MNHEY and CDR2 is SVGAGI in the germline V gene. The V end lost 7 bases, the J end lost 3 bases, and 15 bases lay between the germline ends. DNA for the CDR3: TGTGCCAGCAACTCCTACAGGGAGGACACTGAAGCTTTCTTT. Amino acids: CASNSYREDTEAFF.

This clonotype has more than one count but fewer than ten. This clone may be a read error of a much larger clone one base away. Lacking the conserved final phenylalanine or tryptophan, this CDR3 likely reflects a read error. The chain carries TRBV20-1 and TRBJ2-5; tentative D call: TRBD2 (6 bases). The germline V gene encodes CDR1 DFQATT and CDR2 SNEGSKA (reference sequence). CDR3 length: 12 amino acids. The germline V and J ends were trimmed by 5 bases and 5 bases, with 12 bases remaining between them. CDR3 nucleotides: TGCAGTGCTGAGGTGACTAGGGAGACCCAGTACCTC. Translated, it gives CSAEVTRETQYL.

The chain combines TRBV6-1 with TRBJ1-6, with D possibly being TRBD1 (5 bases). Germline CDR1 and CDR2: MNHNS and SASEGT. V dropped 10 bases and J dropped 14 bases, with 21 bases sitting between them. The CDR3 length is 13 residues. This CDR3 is CATLVGGNSALHF. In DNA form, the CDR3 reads TGTGCCACTCTTGTTGGGGGTAACTCAGCCCTCCACTTT.

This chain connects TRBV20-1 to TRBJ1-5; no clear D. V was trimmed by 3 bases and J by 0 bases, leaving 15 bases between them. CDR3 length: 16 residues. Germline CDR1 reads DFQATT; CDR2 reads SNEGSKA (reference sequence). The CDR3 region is CSARNLMGYSNQPQHF. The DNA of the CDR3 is TGCAGTGCTAGGAATCTAATGGGATATAGCAATCAGCCCCAGCATTTT.

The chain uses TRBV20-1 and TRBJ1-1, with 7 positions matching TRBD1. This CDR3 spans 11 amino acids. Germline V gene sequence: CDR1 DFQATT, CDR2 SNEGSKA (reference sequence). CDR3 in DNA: TGCACTGTAGACCGGGACAGTCGGGCTTTCTTT. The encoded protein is CTVDRDSRAFF.

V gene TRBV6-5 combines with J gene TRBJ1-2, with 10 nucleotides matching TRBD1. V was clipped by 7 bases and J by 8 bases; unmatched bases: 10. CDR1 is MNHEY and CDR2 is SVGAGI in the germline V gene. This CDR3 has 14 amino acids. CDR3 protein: CASTVGTGEHGYTF. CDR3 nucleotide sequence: TGTGCCAGCACTGTGGGGACAGGGGAGCACGGCTACACCTTC.